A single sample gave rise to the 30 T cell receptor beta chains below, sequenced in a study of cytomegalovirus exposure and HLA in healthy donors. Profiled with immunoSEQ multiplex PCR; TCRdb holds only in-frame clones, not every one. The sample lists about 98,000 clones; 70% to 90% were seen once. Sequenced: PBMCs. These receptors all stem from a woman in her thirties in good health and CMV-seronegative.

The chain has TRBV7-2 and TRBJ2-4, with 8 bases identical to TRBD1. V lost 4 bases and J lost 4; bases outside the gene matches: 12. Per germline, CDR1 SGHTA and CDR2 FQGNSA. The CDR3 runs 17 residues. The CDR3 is CASSSQTGAGRKNIQYF. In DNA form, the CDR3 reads TGTGCCAGCAGCTCGCAGACAGGGGCAGGACGAAAAAACATTCAGTACTTC. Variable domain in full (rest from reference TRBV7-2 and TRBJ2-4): GAGVSQSPSNKVTEKGKDVELRCDPISGHTALYWYRQSLGQGLEFLIYFQGNSAPDKSGLPSDRFSAERTGGSVSTLTIQRTQQEDSAVYLCASSSQTGAGRKNIQYFGAGTRLSVL.

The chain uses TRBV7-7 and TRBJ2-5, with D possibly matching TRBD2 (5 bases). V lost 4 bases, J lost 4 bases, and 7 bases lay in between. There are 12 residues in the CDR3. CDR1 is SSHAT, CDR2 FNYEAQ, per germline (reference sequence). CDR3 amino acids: CASSSEGETQYF. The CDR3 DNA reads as TGTGCCAGCAGCTCCGAGGGAGAGACCCAGTACTTC.

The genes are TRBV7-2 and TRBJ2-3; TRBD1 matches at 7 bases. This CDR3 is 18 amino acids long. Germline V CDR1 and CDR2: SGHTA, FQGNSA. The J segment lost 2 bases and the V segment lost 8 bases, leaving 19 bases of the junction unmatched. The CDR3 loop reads CASGRRSGAGTATDTQYF. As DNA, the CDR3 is TGTGCCAGCGGAAGACGCAGCGGAGCCGGGACAGCCACAGATACGCAGTATTTT. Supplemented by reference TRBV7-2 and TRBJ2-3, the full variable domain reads GAGVSQSPSNKVTEKGKDVELRCDPISGHTALYWYRQSLGQGLEFLIYFQGNSAPDKSGLPSDRFSAERTGGSVSTLTIQRTQQEDSAVYLCASGRRSGAGTATDTQYFGPGTRLTVL.

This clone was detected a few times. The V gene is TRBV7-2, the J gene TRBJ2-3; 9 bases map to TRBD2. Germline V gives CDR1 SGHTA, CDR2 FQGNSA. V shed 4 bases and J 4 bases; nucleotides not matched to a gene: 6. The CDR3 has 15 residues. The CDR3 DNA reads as TGTGCCAGCAGCTGGGCGGGAGGGTTAGCAGATACGCAGTATTTT. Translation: CASSWAGGLADTQYF.

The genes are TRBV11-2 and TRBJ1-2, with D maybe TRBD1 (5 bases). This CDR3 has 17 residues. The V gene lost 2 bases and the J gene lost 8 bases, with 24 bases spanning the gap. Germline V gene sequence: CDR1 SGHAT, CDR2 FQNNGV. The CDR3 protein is CASSLTTRGQGLGGYTF. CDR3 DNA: TGTGCCAGCAGCTTAACGACTAGAGGGCAGGGCCTTGGAGGCTACACCTTC.

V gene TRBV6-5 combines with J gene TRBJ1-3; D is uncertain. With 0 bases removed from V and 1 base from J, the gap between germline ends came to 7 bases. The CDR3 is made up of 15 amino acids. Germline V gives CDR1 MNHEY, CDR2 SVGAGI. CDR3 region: CASSYSAFSGNTIYF. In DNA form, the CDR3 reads TGTGCCAGCAGTTACTCAGCCTTTTCTGGAAACACCATATATTTT.

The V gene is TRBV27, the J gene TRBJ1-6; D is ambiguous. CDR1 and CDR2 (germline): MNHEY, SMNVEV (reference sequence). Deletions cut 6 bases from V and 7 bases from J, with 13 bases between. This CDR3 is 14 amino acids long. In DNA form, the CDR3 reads TGTGCCAGCAGATCGGGTCCCCAAAATTCACCCCTCCACTTT. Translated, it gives CASRSGPQNSPLHF.

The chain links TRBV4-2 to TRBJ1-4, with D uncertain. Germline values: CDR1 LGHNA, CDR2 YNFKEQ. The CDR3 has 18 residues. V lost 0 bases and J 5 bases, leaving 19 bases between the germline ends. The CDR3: CASSQDAGTRGWNEKLFF. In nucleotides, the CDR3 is TGTGCCAGCAGCCAAGATGCGGGAACACGGGGATGGAATGAAAAACTGTTTTTT.

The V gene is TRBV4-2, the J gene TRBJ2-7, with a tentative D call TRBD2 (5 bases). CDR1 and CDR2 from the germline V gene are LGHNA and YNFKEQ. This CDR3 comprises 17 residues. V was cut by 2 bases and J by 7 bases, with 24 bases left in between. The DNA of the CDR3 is TGTGCCAGCAGCCAATGGGGTTTGGGAGCGGCCGGTTGGGAGCAGTACTTC. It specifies CASSQWGLGAAGWEQYF.

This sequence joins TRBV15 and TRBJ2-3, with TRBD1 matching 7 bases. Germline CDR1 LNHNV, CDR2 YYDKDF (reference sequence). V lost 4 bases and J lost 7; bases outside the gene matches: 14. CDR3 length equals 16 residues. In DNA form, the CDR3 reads TGTGCCACCAGCACTCCTACAGGGGTTGGGTTAAATACGCAGTATTTT. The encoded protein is CATSTPTGVGLNTQYF.

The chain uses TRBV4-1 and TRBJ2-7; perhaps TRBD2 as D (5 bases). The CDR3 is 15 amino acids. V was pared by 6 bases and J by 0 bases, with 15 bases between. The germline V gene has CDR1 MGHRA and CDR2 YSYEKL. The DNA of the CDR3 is TGCGCCAGCAGTCAGTACGAGACTACCTCCTACGAGCAGTACTTC. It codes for CASSQYETTSYEQYF.

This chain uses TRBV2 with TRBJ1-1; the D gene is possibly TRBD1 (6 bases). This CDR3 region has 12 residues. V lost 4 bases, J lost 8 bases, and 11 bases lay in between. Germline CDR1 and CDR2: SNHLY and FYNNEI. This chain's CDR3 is CASSGGLSEAFF. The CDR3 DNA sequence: TGTGCCAGCAGTGGGGGGCTGTCAGAAGCTTTCTTT.

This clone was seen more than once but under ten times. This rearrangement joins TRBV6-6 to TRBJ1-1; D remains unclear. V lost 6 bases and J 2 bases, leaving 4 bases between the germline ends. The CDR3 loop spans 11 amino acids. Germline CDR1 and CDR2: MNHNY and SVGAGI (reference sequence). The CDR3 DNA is TGTGCCAGCAGCAGTAACACTGAAGCTTTCTTT. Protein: CASSSNTEAFF.

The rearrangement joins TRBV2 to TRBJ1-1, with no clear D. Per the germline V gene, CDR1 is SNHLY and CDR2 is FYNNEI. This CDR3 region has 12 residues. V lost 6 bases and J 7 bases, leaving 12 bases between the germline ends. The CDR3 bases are TGTGCCAGCAGGGGTTCAGGATATGAAGCTTTCTTT. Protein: CASRGSGYEAFF.

This chain's CDR3 is CASSVTESGWETQYF. DNA of the CDR3: TGTGCCAGCAGCGTCACTGAATCGGGGTGGGAGACCCAGTACTTC. The V and J genes are TRBV9 and TRBJ2-5, with a tentative D call TRBD2 (5 bases). The germline V gene encodes CDR1 SGDLS and CDR2 YYNGEE. The CDR3 spans 15 residues. The V and J ends lost 2 bases and 5 bases respectively, with 16 bases between them. The full variable domain, completed using reference TRBV9 and TRBJ2-5, is DSGVTQTPKHLITATGQRVTLRCSPRSGDLSVYWYQQSLDQGLQFLIQYYNGEERAKGNILERFSAQQFPDLHSELNLSSLELGDSALYFCASSVTESGWETQYFGPGTRLLVL.

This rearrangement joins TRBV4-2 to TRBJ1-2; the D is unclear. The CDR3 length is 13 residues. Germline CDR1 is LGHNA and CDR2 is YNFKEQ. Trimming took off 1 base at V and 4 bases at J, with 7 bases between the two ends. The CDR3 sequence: CASSQGGPYGYTF. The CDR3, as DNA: TGTGCCAGCAGCCAAGGCGGGCCCTATGGCTACACCTTC.

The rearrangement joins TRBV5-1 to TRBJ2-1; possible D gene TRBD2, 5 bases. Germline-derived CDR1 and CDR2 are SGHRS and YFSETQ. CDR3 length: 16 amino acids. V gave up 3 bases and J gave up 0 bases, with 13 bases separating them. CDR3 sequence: CASSWPPAGSYNEQFF. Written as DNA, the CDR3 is TGCGCCAGCAGCTGGCCCCCCGCGGGCTCCTACAATGAGCAGTTCTTC. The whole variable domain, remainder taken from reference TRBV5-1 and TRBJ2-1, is KAGVTQTPRYLIKTRGQQVTLSCSPISGHRSVSWYQQTPGQGLQFLFEYFSETQRNKGNFPGRFSGRQFSNSRSEMNVSTLELGDSALYLCASSWPPAGSYNEQFFGPGTRLTVL.

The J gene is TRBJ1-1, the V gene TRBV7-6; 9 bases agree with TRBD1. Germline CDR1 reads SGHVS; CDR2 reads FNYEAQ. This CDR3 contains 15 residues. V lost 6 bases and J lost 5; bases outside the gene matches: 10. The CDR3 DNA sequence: TGTGCCAGCAGACCTCAACAGGGGGCAGGGACTGAAGCTTTCTTT. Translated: CASRPQQGAGTEAFF.

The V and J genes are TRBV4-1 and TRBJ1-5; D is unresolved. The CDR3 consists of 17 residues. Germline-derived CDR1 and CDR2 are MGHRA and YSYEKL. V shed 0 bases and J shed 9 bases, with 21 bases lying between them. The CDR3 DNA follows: TGCGCCAGCAGCCAAGAAATGGCCAGGCCCTCTATGATGCCCCAGCATTTT. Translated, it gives CASSQEMARPSMMPQHF.

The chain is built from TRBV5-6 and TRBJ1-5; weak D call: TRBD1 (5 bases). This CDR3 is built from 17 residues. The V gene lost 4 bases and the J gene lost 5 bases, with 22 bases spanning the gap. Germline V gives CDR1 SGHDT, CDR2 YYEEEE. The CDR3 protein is CASSPRLYRFSDQPQHF. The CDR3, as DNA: TGTGCCAGCAGCCCGAGACTCTACAGGTTTTCGGATCAGCCCCAGCATTTT.

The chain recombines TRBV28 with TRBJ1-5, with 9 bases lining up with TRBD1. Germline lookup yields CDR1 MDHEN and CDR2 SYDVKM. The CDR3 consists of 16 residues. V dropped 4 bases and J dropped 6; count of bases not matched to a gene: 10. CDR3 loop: CASSSWLGTGPQPQHF. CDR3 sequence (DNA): TGTGCCAGCAGTTCATGGTTAGGGACAGGGCCTCAGCCCCAGCATTTT.

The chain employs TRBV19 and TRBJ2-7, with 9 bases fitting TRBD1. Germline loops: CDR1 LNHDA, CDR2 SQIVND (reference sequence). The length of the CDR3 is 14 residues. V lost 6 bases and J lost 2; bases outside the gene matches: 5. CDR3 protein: CASSLRDRAYEQYF. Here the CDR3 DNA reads TGTGCCAGTAGCCTCCGGGACAGGGCCTACGAGCAGTACTTC.

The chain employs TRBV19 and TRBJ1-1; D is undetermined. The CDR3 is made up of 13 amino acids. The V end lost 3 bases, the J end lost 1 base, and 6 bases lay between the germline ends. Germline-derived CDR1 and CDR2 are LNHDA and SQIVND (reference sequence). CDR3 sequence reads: CASSIGENTEAFF. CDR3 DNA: TGTGCCAGTAGTATTGGAGAGAACACTGAAGCTTTCTTT. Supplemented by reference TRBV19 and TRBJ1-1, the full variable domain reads DGGITQSPKYLFRKEGQNVTLSCEQNLNHDAMYWYRQDPGQGLRLIYYSQIVNDFQKGDIAEGYSVSREKKESFPLTVTSAQKNPTAFYLCASSIGENTEAFFGQGTRLTVV.

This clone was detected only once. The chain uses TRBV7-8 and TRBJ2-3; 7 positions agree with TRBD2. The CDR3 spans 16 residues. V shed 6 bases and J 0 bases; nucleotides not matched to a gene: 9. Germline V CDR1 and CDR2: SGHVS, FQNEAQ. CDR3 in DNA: TGTGCCAGCAGTTTTCAACTAGCGCCTAGCACAGATACGCAGTATTTT. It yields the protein CASSFQLAPSTDTQYF.

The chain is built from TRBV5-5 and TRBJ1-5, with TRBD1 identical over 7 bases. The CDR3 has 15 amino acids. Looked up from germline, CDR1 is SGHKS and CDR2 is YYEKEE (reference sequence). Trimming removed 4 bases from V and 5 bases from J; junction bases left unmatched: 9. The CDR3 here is CASSARDRPDQPQHF. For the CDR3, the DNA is TGTGCCAGCAGCGCCAGGGACAGACCAGATCAGCCCCAGCATTTT.

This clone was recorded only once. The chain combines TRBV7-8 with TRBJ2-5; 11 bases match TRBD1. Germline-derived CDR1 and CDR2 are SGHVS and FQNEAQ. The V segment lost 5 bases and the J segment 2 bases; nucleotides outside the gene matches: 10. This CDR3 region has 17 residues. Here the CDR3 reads CASSPHRDRGAQETQYF. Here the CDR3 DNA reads TGTGCCAGCAGCCCACACCGGGACAGGGGGGCTCAAGAGACCCAGTACTTC.

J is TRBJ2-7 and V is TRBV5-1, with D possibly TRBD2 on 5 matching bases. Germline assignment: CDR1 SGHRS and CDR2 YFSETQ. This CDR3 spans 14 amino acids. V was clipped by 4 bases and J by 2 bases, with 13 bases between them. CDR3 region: CASSPRSGAYEQYF. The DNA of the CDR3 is TGCGCCAGCAGCCCTAGAAGCGGTGCCTACGAGCAGTACTTC.

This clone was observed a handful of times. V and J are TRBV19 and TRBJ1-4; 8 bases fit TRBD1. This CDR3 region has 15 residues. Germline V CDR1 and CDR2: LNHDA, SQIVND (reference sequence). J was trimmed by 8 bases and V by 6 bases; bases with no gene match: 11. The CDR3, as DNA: TGTGCCAGTAGAAGGGGAGACAGGGGAGGAGAAAAACTGTTTTTT. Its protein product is CASRRGDRGGEKLFF.

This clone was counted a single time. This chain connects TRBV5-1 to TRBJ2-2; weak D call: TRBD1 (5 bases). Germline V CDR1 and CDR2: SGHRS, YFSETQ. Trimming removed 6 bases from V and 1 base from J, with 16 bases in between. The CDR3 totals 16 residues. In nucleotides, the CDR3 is TGCGCCAGCAACCAGCCTGGACATCAGAACACCGGGGAGCTGTTTTTT. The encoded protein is CASNQPGHQNTGELFF.

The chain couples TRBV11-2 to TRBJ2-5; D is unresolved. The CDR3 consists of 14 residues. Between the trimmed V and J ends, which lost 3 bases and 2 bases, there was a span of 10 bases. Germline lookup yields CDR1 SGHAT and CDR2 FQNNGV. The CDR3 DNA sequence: TGTGCCAGCAGCTTTTCGACGGGTCAAGAGACCCAGTACTTC. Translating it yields CASSFSTGQETQYF.